The clone carrying this T cell receptor (beta chain) was seen a few times. The sample originates from a study of spatial heterogeneity in lung cancer. TCRdb used MiXCR to reprocess the 5' RACE reads, holding one entry per CDR3 protein. The sample carries about 95,000 distinct CDR3 sequences, around 10% recorded once. Time point of the sample: sample taken at primary tumor resection. Whole RNA, isolated from tumor, nontumor lung or frozen PBMC, was sequenced without prior sorting. Germline loops: CDR1 DFQATT, CDR2 SNEGSKA (reference sequence). The CDR3 sequence is 16 residues long. V lost 2 bases and J lost 3; bases outside the gene matches: 12.

Here the sequenced sample was PBMCs, taken at surgery. The chain carries TRBV20-1 and TRBJ2-7; 8 nucleotides match TRBD2. The receptor's source is a male donor with early-stage non-small cell lung cancer. The CDR3 reads CSARRLASGRIYEQYF. Written as DNA, the CDR3 is TGCAGTGCTAGACGACTAGCGTCAGGACGAATCTACGAGCAGTACTTC.